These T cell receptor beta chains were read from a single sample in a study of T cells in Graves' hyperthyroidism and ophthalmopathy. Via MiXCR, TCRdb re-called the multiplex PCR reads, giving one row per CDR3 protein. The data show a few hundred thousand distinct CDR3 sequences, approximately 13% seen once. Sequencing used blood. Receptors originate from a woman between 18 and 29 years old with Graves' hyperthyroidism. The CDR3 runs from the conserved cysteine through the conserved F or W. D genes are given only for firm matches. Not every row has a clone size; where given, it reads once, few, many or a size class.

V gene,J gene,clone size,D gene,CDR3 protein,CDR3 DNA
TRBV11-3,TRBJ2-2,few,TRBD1,CASSSGQGSAGELFF,TGTGCCAGCAGCTCCGGACAGGGGTCAGCCGGGGAGCTGTTTTTT
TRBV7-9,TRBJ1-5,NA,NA,CASSLGDLGNQPQHF,TGTGCCAGCAGCTTAGGGGACCTTGGCAATCAGCCCCAGCATTTT
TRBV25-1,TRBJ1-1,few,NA,CASSGGGAGFAEAFF,TGTGCCAGCAGCGGTGGGGGAGCTGGTTTCGCTGAAGCTTTCTTT
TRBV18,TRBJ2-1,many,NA,CASSLTPRAEPFF,TGTGCCAGCTCACTAACCCCCCGGGCCGAGCCGTTCTTC
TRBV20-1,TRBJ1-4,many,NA,CSGRAGGEKLFF,TGCAGTGGGAGGGCCGGGGGTGAAAAACTGTTTTTT
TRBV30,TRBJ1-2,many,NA,CAWRTLAKEGYTF,TGTGCCTGGAGGACGCTGGCAAAAGAGGGCTACACCTTC
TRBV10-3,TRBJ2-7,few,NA,CAISVDSFRYEQYF,TGTGCCATCAGCGTGGACAGTTTTCGCTACGAGCAGTACTTC
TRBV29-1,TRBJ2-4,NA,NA,CSVVTALSKNIQYF,TGCAGCGTTGTCACTGCACTTTCCAAAAACATTCAGTACTTC
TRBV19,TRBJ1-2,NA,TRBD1,CASSMGQTTVDGYTF,TGTGCCAGTAGTATGGGACAGACTACCGTCGATGGCTACACCTTC
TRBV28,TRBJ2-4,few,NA,CATRLAPNNIQYF,TGTGCCACCCGATTGGCCCCGAATAACATTCAGTACTTC
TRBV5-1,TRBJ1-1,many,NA,CASSLVSVNTEAFF,TGCGCCAGCAGCTTGGTTTCAGTCAACACTGAAGCTTTCTTT
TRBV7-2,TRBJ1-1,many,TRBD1,CASSRIPGQLNTEAFF,TGTGCCAGCAGCCGAATACCGGGACAGCTAAACACTGAAGCTTTCTTT
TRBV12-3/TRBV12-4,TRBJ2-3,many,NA,CASSFADRDTDTQYF,TGTGCCAGCAGTTTCGCCGACAGAGACACAGATACGCAGTATTTT
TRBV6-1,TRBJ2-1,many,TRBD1,CASSQDRANEQFF,TGTGCCAGCAGTCAAGACAGGGCGAATGAGCAGTTCTTC
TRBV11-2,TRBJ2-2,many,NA,CASSLNRAANTGELFF,TGTGCCAGCAGCTTAAACAGGGCAGCGAACACCGGGGAGCTGTTTTTT
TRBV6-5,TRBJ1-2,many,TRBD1,CASSYKGAGYTF,TGTGCCAGCAGTTACAAGGGGGCAGGCTACACCTTC
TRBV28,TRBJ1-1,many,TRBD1,CASRGQGATNTEAFF,TGTGCCAGCAGGGGACAGGGGGCTACGAACACTGAAGCTTTCTTT
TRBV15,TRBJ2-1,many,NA,CATSRWVESTYNEQFF,TGTGCCACCAGCAGATGGGTGGAGAGCACCTACAATGAGCAGTTCTTC
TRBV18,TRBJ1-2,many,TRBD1,CASSPTTGYNYGYTF,TGTGCCAGCTCACCGACGACAGGGTACAACTATGGCTACACCTTC
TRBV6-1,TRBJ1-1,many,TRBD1,CASSPGTADRWGRNTEAFF,TGTGCCAGCAGTCCCGGGACAGCGGATCGGTGGGGAAGGAACACTGAAGCTTTCTTT
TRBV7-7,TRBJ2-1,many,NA,CASSLGPEGEQFF,TGTGCTAGCAGCTTAGGGCCAGAGGGTGAGCAGTTCTTC
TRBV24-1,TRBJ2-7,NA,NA,CATSGDFSYEQYF,TGTGCCACCAGTGGGGACTTCTCCTACGAGCAGTACTTC
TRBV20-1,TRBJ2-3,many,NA,CSAEPFDRGADTQYF,TGCAGTGCTGAACCTTTTGATAGGGGGGCAGATACGCAGTATTTT
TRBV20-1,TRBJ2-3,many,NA,CSARGGRDNLDTQYF,TGCAGTGCTAGAGGAGGAAGGGATAACTTAGATACGCAGTATTTT
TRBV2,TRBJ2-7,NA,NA,CASIRGGGYEQYF,TGTGCCAGCATTCGGGGCGGCGGGTACGAGCAGTACTTC
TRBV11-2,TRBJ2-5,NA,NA,CASSRARQETQYF,TGTGCCAGCAGCCGAGCGAGACAAGAGACCCAGTACTTC
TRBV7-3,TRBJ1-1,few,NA,CASSSTGDGYTEAFF,TGTGCCAGCAGCTCTACTGGGGACGGGTACACTGAAGCTTTCTTT
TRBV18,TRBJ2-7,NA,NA,CASSPSDLNEQYF,TGTGCCAGCTCACCGTCCGACTTGAACGAGCAGTACTTC
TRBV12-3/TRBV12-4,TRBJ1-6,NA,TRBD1,CASSHGTGLSPLHF,TGTGCCAGCAGCCACGGGACAGGTCTCTCACCCCTCCACTTT